These T cell receptor beta chains were read from a single sample in a study of neurological immune-mediated disorders. From the 5' RACE reads, TCRdb called clonotypes with MiXCR, one entry per CDR3 protein. Among around 90,000 distinct CDR3 sequences listed, approximately 13% were seen once. The sample consisted of PBMCs. The receptors originated from a female donor with HTLV-1-associated myelopathy (HAM/TSP). The CDR3 runs from the conserved cysteine through the conserved F or W. The D gene is left open where the match is weak. Size tells how often a clone was seen (once, few, many) or the class of an expanded clone, and some rows leave it out.

- many TRBJ2-7 TRBV2 CASIVLYEQYF TGTGCCAGCATCGTCCTCTACGAGCAGTACTTC
TRBD2 many TRBJ2-3 TRBV12-3/TRBV12-4 CASSSTSGITDTQYF TGTGCCAGCAGTTCGACTAGCGGGATCACAGATACGCAGTATTTT
- many TRBJ2-1 TRBV5-7 CASTLWGSSYNEQFF TGTGCCAGCACCCTGTGGGGGAGCTCCTACAATGAGCAGTTCTTC
- many TRBJ2-7 TRBV27 CASSSFPQYF TGTGCCAGCAGCTCTTTCCCGCAGTACTTC
- many TRBJ1-6 TRBV20-1 CSARDIDLGVRPLHF TGCAGTGCTAGAGATATTGACCTTGGTGTAAGACCCCTCCACTTT
- many TRBJ2-1 TRBV5-1 CASSGQGSSNEQFF TGCGCCAGCAGCGGTCAGGGTTCTTCCAATGAGCAGTTCTTC
- many TRBJ2-2 TRBV5-1 CASSLTRRDTGELFF TGCGCCAGCAGCCTGACTCGTAGGGACACCGGGGAGCTGTTTTTT
- many TRBJ2-7 TRBV7-2 CASGSGYEQYF TGTGCCAGCGGAAGCGGTTACGAGCAGTACTTC
- - TRBJ1-2 TRBV5-8 CASSLTVFDNGYTF TGTGCCAGCAGCTTGACAGTGTTTGACAATGGCTACACCTTC
- many TRBJ2-7 TRBV7-8 CASSHLESSYEQYF TGTGCCAGCAGCCACCTGGAGAGCTCCTACGAGCAGTACTTC
- many TRBJ2-7 TRBV5-5 CASSLVSYEQYF TGCGCCAGCAGCTTGGTTTCTTACGAGCAGTACTTC
TRBD1 many TRBJ2-2 TRBV5-1 CASSQGQKHTGELFF TGCGCCAGCAGCCAGGGACAGAAACACACCGGGGAGCTGTTTTTT
TRBD1 many TRBJ2-6 TRBV7-9 CASSPGWDSEGKSSGANVLTF TGTGCCAGCAGCCCCGGTTGGGACAGTGAGGGTAAAAGCTCTGGGGCCAACGTCCTGACTTTC
- few TRBJ2-5 TRBV9 CASSGSGETQYF TGTGCCAGCTCGGGGAGCGGAGAGACCCAGTACTTC
- many TRBJ2-1 TRBV7-3 CASSLEGLGGQFF TGTGCCAGCAGCTTAGAGGGTCTGGGGGGGCAGTTCTTC
- - TRBJ2-2 TRBV20-1 CSAWTADTGELFF TGCAGTGCTTGGACTGCGGACACCGGGGAGCTGTTTTTT
- many TRBJ2-3 TRBV15 CATSGSGVWGDTQYF TGTGCCACCAGCGGATCAGGGGTGTGGGGAGATACGCAGTATTTT
- many TRBJ2-1 TRBV15 CATSTSLELPHFWFF TGTGCCACCTCTACGAGTCTTGAGCTCCCGCACTTCTGGTTCTTC
- many TRBJ2-3 TRBV24-1 CATSDLGGHDTDTQYF TGTGCCACCAGTGATTTGGGGGGGCATGACACAGATACGCAGTATTTT
TRBD1 - TRBJ2-3 TRBV18 CASSPTKTRDRGTDTQYF TGTGCCAGCTCACCAACAAAAACCCGGGACAGGGGCACAGATACGCAGTATTTT
- - TRBJ2-7 TRBV20-1 CSARSGYEQYF TGCAGTGCTCGGAGTGGGTACGAGCAGTACTTC
- many TRBJ2-5 TRBV5-1 CASSLVRYGTQYF TGCGCCAGCAGCTTGGTCCGTTACGGGACCCAGTACTTC
- many TRBJ2-3 TRBV3-1 CASSRQSRETHPDTQYF TGTGCCAGCAGCCGGCAAAGCCGGGAAACCCATCCAGATACGCAGTATTTT
TRBD2 many TRBJ2-1 TRBV5-6 CASSLEREEQFF TGTGCCAGCAGCTTGGAGCGGGAGGAGCAGTTCTTC
TRBD1 many TRBJ1-4 TRBV6-6 CASSSDRGNEKLFF TGTGCCAGCAGTTCGGACAGGGGGAACGAAAAACTGTTTTTT
TRBD1 many TRBJ2-7 TRBV11-2 CASSFTGAGEQYF TGTGCCAGCAGCTTTACAGGGGCCGGTGAGCAGTACTTC
TRBD2 - TRBJ2-3 TRBV5-1 CASKGGLAGGQDTQYF TGCGCCTCGAAAGGCGGACTAGCGGGAGGGCAAGATACGCAGTATTTT
- many TRBJ1-1 TRBV5-1 CASSLVQGTEAFF TGCGCCAGCAGCTTGGTACAGGGCACTGAAGCTTTCTTT
- many TRBJ2-1 TRBV25-1 CASSTDSSYNEQFF TGTGCCAGCAGTACTGACAGCTCCTACAATGAGCAGTTCTTC
TRBD2 many TRBJ2-3 TRBV5-1 CASSLAGTTPSSTDTQYF TGCGCCAGCAGCTTGGCCGGGACTACTCCATCTAGCACAGATACGCAGTATTTT
- - TRBJ2-3 TRBV5-6 CASSYSDTQYF TGTGCCAGCAGTTACTCCGATACGCAGTATTTT
- - TRBJ2-1 TRBV7-3 CASSFKGTGSYNEQFF TGTGCCAGCAGTTTTAAAGGGACGGGGTCCTACAATGAGCAGTTCTTC
TRBD1 many TRBJ2-2 TRBV2 CASSFRDRDTGELFF TGTGCCAGCAGCTTCCGGGACAGGGACACCGGGGAGCTGTTTTTT
TRBD1 - TRBJ2-7 TRBV5-1 CASSLTTGGNEQYF TGCGCCAGCAGCTTGACGACAGGGGGCAACGAGCAGTACTTC
TRBD2 many TRBJ2-1 TRBV7-8 CASSSGLAGVRPYNEQFF TGTGCCAGCAGCTCTGGACTAGCGGGGGTCCGCCCCTACAATGAGCAGTTCTTC
- many TRBJ2-3 TRBV5-1 CASSFGAGSTDTQYF TGCGCCAGCAGCTTCGGGGCGGGGAGCACAGATACGCAGTATTTT
TRBD1 - TRBJ2-1 TRBV28 CASLQGTGGYNEQFF TGTGCCAGCCTCCAGGGAACAGGGGGTTACAATGAGCAGTTCTTC
- many TRBJ2-7 TRBV29-1 CSVEWGSSYEQYF TGCAGCGTTGAGTGGGGCAGTTCCTACGAGCAGTACTTC
TRBD1 many TRBJ1-4 TRBV20-1 CSARVGQDVSATNEKLFF TGCAGTGCTAGAGTAGGACAGGACGTCTCTGCAACTAATGAAAAACTGTTTTTT
TRBD2 - TRBJ2-7 TRBV20-1 CSATPTSGWPSYNEQYF TGCAGTGCTACGCCAACTAGCGGGTGGCCCTCCTACAATGAGCAGTACTTC
- many TRBJ2-7 TRBV3-1 CASSREPPSREQYF TGTGCCAGCAGCCGAGAACCACCTAGTAGGGAGCAGTACTTC
- many TRBJ2-1 TRBV7-2 CASSLNPSGLYNEQFF TGTGCCAGCAGCTTAAACCCCAGCGGTCTCTACAATGAGCAGTTCTTC
- many TRBJ2-6 TRBV20-1 CSARLGSSGANVLTF TGCAGTGCTAGATTGGGAAGCTCTGGGGCCAACGTCCTGACTTTC
- many TRBJ2-7 TRBV6-5 CASTRRLLGLGEQYF TGTGCCAGCACACGTCGGCTCCTGGGACTGGGCGAGCAGTACTTC
- many TRBJ2-3 TRBV29-1 CSVPVADTQYF TGCAGCGTTCCGGTCGCAGATACGCAGTATTTT
TRBD1 many TRBJ2-4 TRBV27 CASRSGGFAKNIQYF TGTGCCAGCAGGTCAGGGGGCTTTGCCAAAAACATTCAGTACTTC